This T cell receptor (beta chain) came from a study of tumor-infiltrating lymphocytes in primary liver carcinoma. Germline CDR1 reads SGHAT; CDR2 reads FQNNGV. The length of the CDR3 is 15 residues. Deletions cut 3 bases from V and 7 bases from J, with 18 bases between. A remark on this clonotype: The antigen is undetermined.

Constant-region priming of around 530 ng total RNA yielded TCR beta cDNA. ARM-PCR was slightly modified, and three nested multiplex PCR rounds with it gave rise to the TCR beta libraries. Running nine to ten cycles apiece, the first two PCR rounds relied on TRBV1-TRBV30 forward primers together with a C-beta reverse primer. TCRdb reanalysed the multiplex PCR reads using MiXCR and keeps one entry per CDR3 protein. The sample holds some 180,000 distinct CDR3 sequences, over 50% seen once. Findings and limits, study-wide: Tumor samples exhibited a significantly greater top-250-clone fraction than blood samples (p = 0.039).

It was unsorted whole blood that yielded blood RNA, and germline DNA was also extracted. Chronic HBV infection, which was untreated, was present in the patients. Presurgery, about 3.9 milliliters of peripheral blood were collected. Sequencing was performed on peripheral blood. The TCR originated in a man aged 35 to 55 with primary liver carcinoma and hepatitis B virus infection. V usage is TRBV11-2 and J usage is TRBJ1-2, with D maybe TRBD1 (5 bases). The CDR3 here is CASSLVCGDLGGYTF. CDR3 in DNA: TGTGCCAGCAGCTTGGTGTGCGGGGACCTAGGTGGCTACACCTTC.